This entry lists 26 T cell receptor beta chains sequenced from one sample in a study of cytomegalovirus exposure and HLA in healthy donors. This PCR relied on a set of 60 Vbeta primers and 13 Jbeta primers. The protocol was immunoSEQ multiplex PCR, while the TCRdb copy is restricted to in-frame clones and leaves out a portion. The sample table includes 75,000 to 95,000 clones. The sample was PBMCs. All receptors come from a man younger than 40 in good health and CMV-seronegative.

CDR3 DNA sequence: TGTGCCTGGAGTGCTCTGGCCGCGGGGACGCAGTATTTT. Protein: CAWSALAAGTQYF. V and J are TRBV30 and TRBJ2-3, with a possible D match to TRBD2 (6 bases). The V gene lost 1 base and the J gene lost 9 bases, with 14 bases spanning the gap. This CDR3 has 13 residues. The germline V gene has CDR1 GTSNPN and CDR2 SVGIG (reference sequence).

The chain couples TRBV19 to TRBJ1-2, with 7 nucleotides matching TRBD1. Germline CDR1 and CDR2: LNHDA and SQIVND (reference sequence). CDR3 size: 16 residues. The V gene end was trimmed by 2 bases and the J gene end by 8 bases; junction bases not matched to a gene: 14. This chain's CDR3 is CASSIKGRDSSPGYTF. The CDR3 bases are TGTGCCAGTAGTATAAAGGGACGGGACAGCTCTCCGGGCTACACCTTC.

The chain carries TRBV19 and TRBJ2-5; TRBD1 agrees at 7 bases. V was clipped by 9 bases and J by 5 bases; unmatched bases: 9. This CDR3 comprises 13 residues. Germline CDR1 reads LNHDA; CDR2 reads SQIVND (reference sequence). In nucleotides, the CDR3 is TGTGCCAGCCGACAGGGCTCCGGGGAGACCCAGTACTTC. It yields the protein CASRQGSGETQYF.

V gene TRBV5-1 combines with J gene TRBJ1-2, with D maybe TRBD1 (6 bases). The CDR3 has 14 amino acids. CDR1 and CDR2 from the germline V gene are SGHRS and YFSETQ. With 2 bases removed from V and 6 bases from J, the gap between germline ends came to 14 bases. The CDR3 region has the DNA TGCGCCAGCAGCTTCAGGGGCTGGGGGAATGGCTACACCTTC. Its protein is CASSFRGWGNGYTF.

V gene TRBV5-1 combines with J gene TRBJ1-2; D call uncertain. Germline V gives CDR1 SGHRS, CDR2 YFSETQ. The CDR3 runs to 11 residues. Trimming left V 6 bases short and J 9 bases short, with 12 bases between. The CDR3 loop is CASTDYIRYTF. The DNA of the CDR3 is TGCGCCAGCACCGACTACATCCGCTACACCTTC.

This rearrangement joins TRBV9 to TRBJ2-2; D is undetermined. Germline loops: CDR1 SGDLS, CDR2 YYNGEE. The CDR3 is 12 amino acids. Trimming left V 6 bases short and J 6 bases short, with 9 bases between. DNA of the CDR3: TGTGCCAGCACCGGTAAGCCCGGGGAGCTGTTTTTT. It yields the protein CASTGKPGELFF.

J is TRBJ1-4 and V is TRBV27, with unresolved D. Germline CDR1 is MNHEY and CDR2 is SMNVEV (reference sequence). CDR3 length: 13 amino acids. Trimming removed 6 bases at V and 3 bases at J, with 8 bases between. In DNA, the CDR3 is TGTGCCAGCAGCTGGGGAGCTAATGAAAAACTGTTTTTT. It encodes CASSWGANEKLFF.

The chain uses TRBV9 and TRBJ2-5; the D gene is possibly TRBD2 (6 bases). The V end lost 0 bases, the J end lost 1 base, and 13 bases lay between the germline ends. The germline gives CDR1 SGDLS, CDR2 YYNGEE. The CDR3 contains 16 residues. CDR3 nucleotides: TGTGCCAGCAGCGTAGCTCTCGTGGAGGGCCAAGAGACCCAGTACTTC. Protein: CASSVALVEGQETQYF.

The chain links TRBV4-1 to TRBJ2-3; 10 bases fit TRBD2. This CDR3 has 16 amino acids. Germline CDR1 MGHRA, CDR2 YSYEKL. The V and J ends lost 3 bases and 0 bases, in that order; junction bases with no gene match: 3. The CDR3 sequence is CASSQRLAGSTDTQYF. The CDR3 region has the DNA TGCGCCAGCAGCCAGCGACTAGCGGGCAGCACAGATACGCAGTATTTT.

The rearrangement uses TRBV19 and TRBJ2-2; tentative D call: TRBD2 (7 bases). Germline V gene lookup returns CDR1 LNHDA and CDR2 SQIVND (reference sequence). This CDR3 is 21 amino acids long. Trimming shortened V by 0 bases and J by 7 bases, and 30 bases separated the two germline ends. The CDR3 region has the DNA TGTGCCAGTAGTATAGATGCCGGGACTACCTCATTACAGGGATCCCTCGGGGAGCTGTTTTTT. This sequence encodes CASSIDAGTTSLQGSLGELFF.

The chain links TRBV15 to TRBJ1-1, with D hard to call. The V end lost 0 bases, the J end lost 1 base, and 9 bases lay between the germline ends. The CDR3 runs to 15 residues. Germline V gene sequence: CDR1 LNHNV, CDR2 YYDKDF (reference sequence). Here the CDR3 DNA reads TGTGCCACCAGCAGAGATCGGGAGGGGAACACTGAAGCTTTCTTT. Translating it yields CATSRDREGNTEAFF.

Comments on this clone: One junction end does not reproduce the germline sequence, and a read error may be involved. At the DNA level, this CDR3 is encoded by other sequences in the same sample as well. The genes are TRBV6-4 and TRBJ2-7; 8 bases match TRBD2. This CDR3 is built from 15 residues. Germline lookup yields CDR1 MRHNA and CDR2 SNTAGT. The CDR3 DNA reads TGCGCCAGCAGCCAGAGAGCGGGAGTCGTCGACGAGCAGTACTTC. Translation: CASSQRAGVVDEQYF.

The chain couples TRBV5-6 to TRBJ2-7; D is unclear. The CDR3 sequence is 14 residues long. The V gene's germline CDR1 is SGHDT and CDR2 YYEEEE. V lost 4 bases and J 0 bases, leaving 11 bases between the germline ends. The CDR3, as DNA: TGTGCCAGCAGCGACGGGTTCCTCTCCTACGAGCAGTACTTC. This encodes CASSDGFLSYEQYF. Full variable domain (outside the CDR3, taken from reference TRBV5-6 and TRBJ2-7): DAGVTQSPTHLIKTRGQQVTLRCSPKSGHDTVSWYQQALGQGPQFIFQYYEEEERQRGNFPDRFSGHQFPNYSSELNVNALLLGDSALYLCASSDGFLSYEQYFGPGTRLTVT.

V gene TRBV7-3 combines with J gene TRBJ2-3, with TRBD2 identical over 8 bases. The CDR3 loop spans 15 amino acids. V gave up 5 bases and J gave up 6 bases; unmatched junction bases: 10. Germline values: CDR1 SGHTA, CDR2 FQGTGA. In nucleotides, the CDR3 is TGTGCCAGCAGCGGAGGGACTAGTAGTTCCGATACGCAGTATTTT. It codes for CASSGGTSSSDTQYF.

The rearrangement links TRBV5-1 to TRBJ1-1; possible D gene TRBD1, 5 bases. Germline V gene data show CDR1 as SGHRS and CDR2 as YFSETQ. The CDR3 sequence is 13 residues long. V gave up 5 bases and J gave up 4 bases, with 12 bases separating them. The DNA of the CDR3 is TGCGCCAGCAGATCTAACAGGTCCACTGAAGCTTTCTTT. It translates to CASRSNRSTEAFF.

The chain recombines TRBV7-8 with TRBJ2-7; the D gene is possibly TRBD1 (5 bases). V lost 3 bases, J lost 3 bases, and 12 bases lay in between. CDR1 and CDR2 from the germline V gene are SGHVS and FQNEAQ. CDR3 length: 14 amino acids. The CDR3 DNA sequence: TGTGCCAGCAGCTTGGCAGGGAATGACTACGAGCAGTACTTC. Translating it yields CASSLAGNDYEQYF.

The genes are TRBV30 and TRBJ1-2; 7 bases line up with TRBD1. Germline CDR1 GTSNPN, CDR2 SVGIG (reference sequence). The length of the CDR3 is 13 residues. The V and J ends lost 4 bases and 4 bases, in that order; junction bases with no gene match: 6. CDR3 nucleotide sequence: TGTGCCTGGAAGTGGGGACAGACCTATGGCTACACCTTC. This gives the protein CAWKWGQTYGYTF.

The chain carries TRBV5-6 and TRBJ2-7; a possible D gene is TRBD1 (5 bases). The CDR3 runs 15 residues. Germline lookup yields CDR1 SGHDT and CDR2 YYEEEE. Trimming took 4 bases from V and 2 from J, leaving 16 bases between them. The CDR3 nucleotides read TGTGCCAGCAGCACGCCATCAGGGCCTGCCTACGAGCAGTACTTC. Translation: CASSTPSGPAYEQYF. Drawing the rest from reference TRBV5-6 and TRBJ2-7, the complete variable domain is DAGVTQSPTHLIKTRGQQVTLRCSPKSGHDTVSWYQQALGQGPQFIFQYYEEEERQRGNFPDRFSGHQFPNYSSELNVNALLLGDSALYLCASSTPSGPAYEQYFGPGTRLTVT.

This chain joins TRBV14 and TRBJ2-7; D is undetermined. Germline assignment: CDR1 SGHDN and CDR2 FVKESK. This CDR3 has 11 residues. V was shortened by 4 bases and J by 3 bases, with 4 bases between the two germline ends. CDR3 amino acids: CASSPGYEQYF. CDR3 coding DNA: TGTGCCAGCAGCCCCGGCTACGAGCAGTACTTC.

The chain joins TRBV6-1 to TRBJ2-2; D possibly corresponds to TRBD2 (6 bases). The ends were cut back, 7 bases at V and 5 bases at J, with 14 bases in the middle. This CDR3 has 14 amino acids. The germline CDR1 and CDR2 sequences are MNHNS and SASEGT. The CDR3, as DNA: TGTGCCAGCACCTCCTGGGCGGGAACCGGGGAGCTGTTTTTT. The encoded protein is CASTSWAGTGELFF.

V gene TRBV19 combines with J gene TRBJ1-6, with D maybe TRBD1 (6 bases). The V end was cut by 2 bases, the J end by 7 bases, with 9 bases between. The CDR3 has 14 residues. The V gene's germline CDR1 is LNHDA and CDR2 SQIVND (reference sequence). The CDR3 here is CASSITGLNSPLHF. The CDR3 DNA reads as TGTGCCAGTAGTATAACAGGGCTGAATTCACCCCTCCACTTT.

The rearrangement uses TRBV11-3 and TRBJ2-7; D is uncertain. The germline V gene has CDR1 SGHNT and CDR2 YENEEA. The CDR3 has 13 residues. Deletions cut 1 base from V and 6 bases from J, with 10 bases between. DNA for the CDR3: TGTGCCAGCAGCTTAGTTGGAGAGGCCGAGCAGTACTTC. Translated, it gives CASSLVGEAEQYF.

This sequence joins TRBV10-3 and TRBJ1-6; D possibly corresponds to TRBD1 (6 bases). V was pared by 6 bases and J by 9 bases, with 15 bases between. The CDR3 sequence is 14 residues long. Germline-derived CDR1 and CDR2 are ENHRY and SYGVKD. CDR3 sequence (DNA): TGTGCCATCAGGCCTACAAAACAGGGTTCACCCCTCCACTTT. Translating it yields CAIRPTKQGSPLHF.

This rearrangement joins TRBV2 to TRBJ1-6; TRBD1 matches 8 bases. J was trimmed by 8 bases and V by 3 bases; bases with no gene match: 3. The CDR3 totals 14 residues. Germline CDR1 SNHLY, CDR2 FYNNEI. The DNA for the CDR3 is TGTGCCAGCAGTGATCTGACAGGGGATTCACCCCTCCACTTT. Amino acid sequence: CASSDLTGDSPLHF.

The CDR3 coding sequence is TGTGCCAGCAGCAACCCCCTGGGATTGGGACAGGACGATCAGCCCCAGCATTTT. Residues: CASSNPLGLGQDDQPQHF. The chain combines TRBV2 with TRBJ1-5; 8 nucleotides match TRBD1. The germline V gene has CDR1 SNHLY and CDR2 FYNNEI. The V gene end was trimmed by 6 bases and the J gene end by 5 bases; junction bases not matched to a gene: 18. The CDR3 is made up of 18 amino acids.

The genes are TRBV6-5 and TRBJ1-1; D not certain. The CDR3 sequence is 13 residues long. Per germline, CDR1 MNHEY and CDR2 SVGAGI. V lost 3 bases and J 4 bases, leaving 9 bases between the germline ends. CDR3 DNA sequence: TGTGCCAGCAGTTATGGCAGGATCACTGAAGCTTTCTTT. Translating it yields CASSYGRITEAFF.